This T cell receptor (beta chain) appears in the sequencing data of a study of T cell responses to AZD1222 COVID-19 vaccine (dated by TCRdb to about 2021). In the study overall: Because spike-specific TCR depth and breadth did not differ between the two schedules, AZD1222 recipients who got a second dose at roughly 4 weeks were pooled with those who got a second dose at roughly 12 weeks. A total of 233 trial participants underwent TCR sequencing, of whom about 210 received two doses of AZD1222 and some 25 received two doses of the MenACWY control vaccine. Trial participants were enrolled by age into subgroups of 18-55, 56-69 and 70-plus years, and roughly 160, 29 and 62 TCR-sequenced participants, respectively, were included in these subgroups. The investigation overall reported the following: Because no day 14 peak-response samples were available, the repertoires could be characterized only after the peak T cell response. The 56-69-year group was small, and its depth increase did not reach significance, likely because of low power. Conclusions about previously exposed vaccinees were limited because only a handful of AZD1222 recipients were SARS-CoV-2 seropositive at baseline. Nearly half of unique spike-specific TCRs reportedly recognized epitopes outside regions mutated in the B.1.351 and B.1.1.7 variants. After two AZD1222 doses, both the breadth and the depth of spike-specific TCRs were significantly higher than at day 0 and than in MenACWY recipients. Participants were mostly white British, with more females than males. The authors suggested clonal diversity may have been underestimated. The whole spike protein was spanned by vaccine-associated CD4 TCRs, and dominant responses were seen in regions 160-218 and 743-854.

At the junction V is shortened by 1 base and J by 4 bases, with 17 bases in between. From the cysteine through the phenylalanine, the CDR3 covers 17 amino acids. Only the CDR3 DNA is retained, 51 bases long and in frame from the first base. CDR1 SGHTA and CDR2 FQGNSA are derived from the germline V gene. The CDR3 regions of human TCRbeta chains were analyzed by immunosequencing. As for how the authors treated the data: TCRs in the repertoires were matched against a reference library of SARS-CoV-2-specific TCRs that had been generated with the MIRA antigen-specificity platform. Breadth was defined as the fraction of unique TCRs that were SARS-CoV-2-associated, and depth was defined as the fraction of total T cells that were SARS-CoV-2-associated. Using the MIRA data, every spike-specific TCR was mapped to the spike region that the TCR reacted to and assigned to either a CD4 or a CD8 class. Log10-transformed breadth and depth values were compared by one-way ANOVA with Sidak's multiple comparisons tests. The clones in this table, taken by TCRdb from immuneACCESS, are in-frame only. Not every clone is retained; where verified, under half of the shortfall comes from an unresolved V gene, and the cause of the rest is unknown. V, J and clone size reflect that table, while D and trimming were determined from the DNA. The sample profile shows 150,000 or so clones; 90% to 95% of them were found once. Together, the top ten hold approximately 2% of the sample.

Comments on this clone: This clone's antigen is unknown. Per-nucleotide qualities are absent, and no much larger clonotype sits a single base away.

The time point tag for this specimen amounts to: baseline before first vaccination. Vaccinee samples were obtained from the UK trials COV001 and COV002, which included a single-blind randomized controlled phase 2/3 trial of AZD1222 (ChAdOx1 nCoV-19) in healthy adults. Trial participant PBMC samples were collected at day 0 and day 28 after the second dose for TCRbeta chain sequencing. The sequence came from an adult in good health. The source material was peripheral blood, sampled on day 0 of AZD1222 vaccination. Recombination joined TRBV7-2 with TRBJ1-3; TRBD1 is possibly the D segment (6 matching bases). The sequenced DNA is TGTGCCAGCAGCTTAGGCGCGGGGGCGCCGGGCGGAAACACCATATATTTT. Translation gives CASSLGAGAPGGNTIYF.